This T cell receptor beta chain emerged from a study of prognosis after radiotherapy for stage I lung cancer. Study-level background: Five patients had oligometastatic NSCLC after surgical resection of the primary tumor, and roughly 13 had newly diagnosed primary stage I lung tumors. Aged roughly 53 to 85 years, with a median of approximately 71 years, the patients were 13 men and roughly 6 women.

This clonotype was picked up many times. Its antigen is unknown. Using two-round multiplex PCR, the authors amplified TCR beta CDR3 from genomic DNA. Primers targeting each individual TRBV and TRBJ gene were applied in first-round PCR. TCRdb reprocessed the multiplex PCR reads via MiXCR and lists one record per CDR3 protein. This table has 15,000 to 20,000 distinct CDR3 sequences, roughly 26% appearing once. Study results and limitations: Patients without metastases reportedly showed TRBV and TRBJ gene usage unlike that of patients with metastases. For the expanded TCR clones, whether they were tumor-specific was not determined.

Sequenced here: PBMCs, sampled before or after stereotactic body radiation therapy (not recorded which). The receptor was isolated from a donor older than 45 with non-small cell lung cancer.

In DNA form, the CDR3 reads TGTGCCAGCAGCCAAGAATGGGTGGGAAGCCAAGAGACCCAGTACTTC. Its translation: CASSQEWVGSQETQYF. This chain joins TRBV3-1 and TRBJ2-5, with D uncertain. Deletions cut 0 bases from V and 1 base from J, with 12 bases between. Germline CDR1 and CDR2: LGHDT and YNNKEL (reference sequence). CDR3 length: 16 amino acids.